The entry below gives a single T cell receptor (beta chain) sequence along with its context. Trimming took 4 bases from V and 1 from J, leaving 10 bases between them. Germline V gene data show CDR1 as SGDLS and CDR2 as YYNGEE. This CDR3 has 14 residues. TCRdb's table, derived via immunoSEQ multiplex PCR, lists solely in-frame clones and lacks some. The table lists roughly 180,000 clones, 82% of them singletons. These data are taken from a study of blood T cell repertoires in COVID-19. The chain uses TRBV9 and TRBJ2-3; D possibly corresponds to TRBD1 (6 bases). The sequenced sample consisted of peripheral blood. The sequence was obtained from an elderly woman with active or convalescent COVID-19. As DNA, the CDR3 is TGTGCCAGCAGCCCGGACAGACGCACAGATACGCAGTATTTT. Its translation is CASSPDRRTDTQYF. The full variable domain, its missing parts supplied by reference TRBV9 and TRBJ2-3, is DSGVTQTPKHLITATGQRVTLRCSPRSGDLSVYWYQQSLDQGLQFLIQYYNGEERAKGNILERFSAQQFPDLHSELNLSSLELGDSALYFCASSPDRRTDTQYFGPGTRLTVL.